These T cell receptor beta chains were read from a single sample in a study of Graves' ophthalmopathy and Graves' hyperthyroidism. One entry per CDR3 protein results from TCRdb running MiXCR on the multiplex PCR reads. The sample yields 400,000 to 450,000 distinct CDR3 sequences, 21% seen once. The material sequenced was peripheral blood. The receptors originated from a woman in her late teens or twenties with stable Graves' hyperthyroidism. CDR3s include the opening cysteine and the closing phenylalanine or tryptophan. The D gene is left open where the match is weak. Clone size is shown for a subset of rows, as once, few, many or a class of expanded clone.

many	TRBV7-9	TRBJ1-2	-	TGTGCCAGCAGCTTAAGCAGGTTCTATGGCTACACCTTC	CASSLSRFYGYTF
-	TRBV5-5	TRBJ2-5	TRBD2	TGTGCCAGCAGCTCCTCTCTAGCGGGGGAACAAGAGACCCAGTACTTC	CASSSSLAGEQETQYF
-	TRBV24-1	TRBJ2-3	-	TGTGCCACCAGTGATTTGGGCGGGACTAGCACAGATACGCAGTATTTT	CATSDLGGTSTDTQYF
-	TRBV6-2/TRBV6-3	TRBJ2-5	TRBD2	TGTGCCAGCAGTTACTCGAGACTAGCGGAGCGGGAGACCCAGTACTTC	CASSYSRLAERETQYF
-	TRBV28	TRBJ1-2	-	TGTGCCAGCGGGTGGGGGGCCTATGGCTACACCTTC	CASGWGAYGYTF
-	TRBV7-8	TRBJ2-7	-	TGTGCCAGCAGCTACGAGGCCCACGAGCAGTACTTC	CASSYEAHEQYF
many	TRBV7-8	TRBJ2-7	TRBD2	TGTGCCAGCAGTCCGACCCAATTGACTAGCGGACACTACGAGCAGTACTTC	CASSPTQLTSGHYEQYF
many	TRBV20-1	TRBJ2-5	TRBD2	TGCAGTGCTAGCGATAGCGGGAGGGGGGGAGAGACCCAGTACTTC	CSASDSGRGGETQYF
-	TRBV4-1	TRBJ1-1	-	TGCGCCAGCAGCCCAAGCCGGGGGGCAGTTACTGAAGCTTTCTTT	CASSPSRGAVTEAFF
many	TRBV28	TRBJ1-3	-	TGTGCCAGCAGTCAAAGGCCCAGCTCTGGAAACACCATATATTTT	CASSQRPSSGNTIYF
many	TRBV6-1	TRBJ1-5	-	TGTGCCAGCAGTGAAGCGGCGGGGGGGGCGCAGCCCCAGCATTTT	CASSEAAGGAQPQHF
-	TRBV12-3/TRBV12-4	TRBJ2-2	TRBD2	TGTGCCAGCCTCTCCACCGGGACTAGCGGGATATCGATCGGGGATCTGTTTTTT	CASLSTGTSGISIGDLFF
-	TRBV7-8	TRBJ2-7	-	TGTGCCACTTTGGGTTCTAGCCGTTACGAGCAGTACTTC	CATLGSSRYEQYF
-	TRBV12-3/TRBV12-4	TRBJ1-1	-	TGTGCCAGCAGCCAATCGGGTTGGACTGAAGCTTTCTTT	CASSQSGWTEAFF
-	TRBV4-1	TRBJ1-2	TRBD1	TGCGCCAGCAGCCAAGCGGGACAGGGTAGCTATGGCTACACCTTC	CASSQAGQGSYGYTF
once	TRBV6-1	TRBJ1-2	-	TGTGCCAGCCACCAGCTCGGACGGAGGGTCGATGGCTACACCTTC	CASHQLGRRVDGYTF
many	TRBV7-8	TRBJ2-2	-	TGTGCCAGCAGCTTAGTTTATGGCCCACAAGCGGCCGGGGAGCTGTTTTTT	CASSLVYGPQAAGELFF
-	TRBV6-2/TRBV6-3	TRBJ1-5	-	TGTGCCAGCAGTCCATTCCGGGTCCGCGATCAGCCTCAGCATTTT	CASSPFRVRDQPQHF
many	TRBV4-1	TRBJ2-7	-	TGCGCCAGCAGCCAAGCTCGGAATTCCTACGAGCAGTACTTC	CASSQARNSYEQYF
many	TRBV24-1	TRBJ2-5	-	TGTGCCACCAGTGATTACAGGGAGAGGGAGACCCAGTACTTC	CATSDYRERETQYF
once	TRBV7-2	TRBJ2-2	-	TGTTCCAGCAGCCAAATGCAGGACACCGGGGAGCTGTTTTTT	CSSSQMQDTGELFF
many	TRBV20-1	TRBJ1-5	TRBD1	TGCAGTGCCGTACACCGGGACAGGACCAATCAGCCCCAGCATTTT	CSAVHRDRTNQPQHF
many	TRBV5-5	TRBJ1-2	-	TGTGCCAGCAGCCGGGACGGGGGGAATGGCTACACCTTC	CASSRDGGNGYTF
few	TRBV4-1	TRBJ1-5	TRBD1	TGCGCCAGCAGCCAAGTTGGGACAGGGGGCCACCAGCCCCAGCATTTT	CASSQVGTGGHQPQHF
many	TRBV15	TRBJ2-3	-	TGTGCCACCAGCAGGGACGGAGGGGAGGATACGCAGTATTTT	CATSRDGGEDTQYF
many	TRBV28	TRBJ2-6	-	TGTGCCGCGACCGCAATCCGGGCAGGGATTGGCGCCAACGTCCTGACTTTC	CAATAIRAGIGANVLTF
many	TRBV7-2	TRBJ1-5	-	TGTGCCAGCAGCTTGGGCGGTTTCAATCAGCCCCAGCATTTT	CASSLGGFNQPQHF
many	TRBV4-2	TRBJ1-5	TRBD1	TGTGCCAGCAGCCACAGGGGGCGCGGGGGCAATCAGCCCCAGCATTTT	CASSHRGRGGNQPQHF
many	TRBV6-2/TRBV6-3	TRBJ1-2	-	TGTGCCAGTTCCGTTGTCAGGGACGGCTACACCTTC	CASSVVRDGYTF
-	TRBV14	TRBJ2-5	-	TGTGCCAGCAGCTATACCATGACAGGAAACCCCTGGGAGACCCAGTACTTC	CASSYTMTGNPWETQYF
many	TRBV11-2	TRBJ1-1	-	TGTGCCAGCAGCTTCTATTCAGCAGATGAAGCTTTCTTT	CASSFYSADEAFF
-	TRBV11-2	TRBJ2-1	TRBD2	TGTGCCAGCAGCTTAATCCCTGCATGGGGGAGGGCTGGTAATGAGCAGTTCTTC	CASSLIPAWGRAGNEQFF
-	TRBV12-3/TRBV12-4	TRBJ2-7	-	TGTGCCAGCAGTTTTTCAGGGCGGGACGAGCAGTACTTC	CASSFSGRDEQYF
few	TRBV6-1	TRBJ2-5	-	TGTGCCAGCAGTCTAATACCAGGGGAGACCCAGTACTTC	CASSLIPGETQYF
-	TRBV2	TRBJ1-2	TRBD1	TGTGCCAGCACCGGGGACAGGGGAACGGCTAACTATGGCTACACCTTC	CASTGDRGTANYGYTF
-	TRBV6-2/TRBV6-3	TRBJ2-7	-	TGTGCCAGCAGTTCTCCCCGGGACCAACACTACGAGCAGTACTTC	CASSSPRDQHYEQYF
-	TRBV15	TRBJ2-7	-	TGTGCCACCAGCAGAGAGCCCAGCTCCTACGAGCAGTACTTC	CATSREPSSYEQYF
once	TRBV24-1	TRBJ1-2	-	TGTGCCACCAGTGATTTGAGCAGTTCCTATGGCTACACCTTC	CATSDLSSSYGYTF
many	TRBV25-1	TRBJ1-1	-	TGTGCCAGCAGCCTCTTGGGGGGAGCTGAAGCTTTCTTT	CASSLLGGAEAFF
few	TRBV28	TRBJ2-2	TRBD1	TGTGCCAGCAGCCAACCGCTGACAGGGGGTGGCGGGGAGCTGTTTTTT	CASSQPLTGGGGELFF
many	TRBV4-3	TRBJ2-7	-	TGCGCCAGCAGCCACCCCAGGGTCTCCTACGAGCAGTACTTC	CASSHPRVSYEQYF
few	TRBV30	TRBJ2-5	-	TGTGCCTGGACCCCCTGGTCAGGGGCCCACCAAGAGACCCAGTACTTC	CAWTPWSGAHQETQYF
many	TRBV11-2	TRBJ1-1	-	TGTGCCAGCAGCCTGTACCAGACAGGAAACACTGAAGCTTTCTTT	CASSLYQTGNTEAFF
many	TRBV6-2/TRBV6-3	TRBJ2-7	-	TGTGCCAGCAGTGGAGGTGTTTCCTACGAGCAGTACTTC	CASSGGVSYEQYF
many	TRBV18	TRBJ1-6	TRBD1	TGTGCCAGCTCCCGGACAGGGAATGTCGATTCACCCCTCCACTTT	CASSRTGNVDSPLHF
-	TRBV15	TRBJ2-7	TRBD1	TGTGCCACCCTTTCAAATGGACAGGGGTCCTACGAGCAGTACTTC	CATLSNGQGSYEQYF
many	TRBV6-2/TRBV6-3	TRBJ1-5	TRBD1	TGTGCCAGCAGTTACTCGCAGGGGGTAAGCAATCAGCCCCAGCATTTT	CASSYSQGVSNQPQHF
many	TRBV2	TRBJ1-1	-	TGTGCCAGCAGGGCAACGACTGAAGCTTTCTTT	CASRATTEAFF
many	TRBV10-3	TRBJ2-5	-	TGTGCCATCAGTGAGTTCAGTATAGAGACCCAGTACTTC	CAISEFSIETQYF
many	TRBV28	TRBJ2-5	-	TGTGCCAGCAGTTTTTTTGGGAAACCGGAGACCCAGTACTTC	CASSFFGKPETQYF
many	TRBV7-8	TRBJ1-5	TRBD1	TGTGCCAGCAGCTTCACAGGGGAGCAGCCCCAGCATTTT	CASSFTGEQPQHF
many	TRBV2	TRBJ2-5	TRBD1	TGTGCCAGCAGGGACAGGGTAGGGGAGACCCAGTACTTC	CASRDRVGETQYF
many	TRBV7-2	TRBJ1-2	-	TGTGCCAGCAGCTTAGAAGTCGGGAACTATGGCTACACCTTC	CASSLEVGNYGYTF